These 14 T cell receptor beta chains were all obtained from the same sample, sequenced in a study of blood T cells in healthy people across ages. PCR was performed a second time for 7 to 11 cycles using a sample-barcoded 5' primer and a J-beta primer mix. TCRdb independently ran MiXCR on the 5' RACE reads; one entry per CDR3 protein. The sample has roughly 800,000 distinct CDR3 sequences; roughly 40% are singletons. Material: blood. The receptors come from a man in his late teens or twenties in good health.

Of note for this clonotype: Germline and junction disagree at one end, which may indicate a read error. This chain links TRBV4-2 with TRBJ2-3; TRBD2 aligns across 8 bases. The CDR3 consists of 18 residues. Germline V gene data show CDR1 as LGHNA and CDR2 as YNFKEQ. Here the CDR3 DNA reads TGTGACAGCAGCCAAGAAATCCCTGGCGGGGGGTCCACAGATACGCAGTATTTT. It translates to CDSSQEIPGGGSTDTQYF.

This chain links TRBV24-1 with TRBJ2-5; D is undetermined. The V and J ends lost 1 base and 8 bases respectively, with 10 bases between them. This CDR3 spans 13 amino acids. Looked up from germline, CDR1 is KGHDR and CDR2 is SFDVKD. The CDR3 DNA is TGTGCCACCAGTGATTTAAAATCGGTAACCCAGTACTTC. Translating gives CATSDLKSVTQYF.

This chain uses TRBV9 with TRBJ2-3; possibly TRBD1 or TRBD2 for D (5 bases each). Germline-derived CDR1 and CDR2 are SGDLS and YYNGEE. V lost 4 bases to trimming and J lost 6 bases, with 18 bases between them. The CDR3 extends over 15 amino acids. The CDR3, as DNA: TGTGCCAGCAGCCCTCTGGGACGGCCATGGGATACGCAGTATTTT. Translating it yields CASSPLGRPWDTQYF.

In this sample, this clonotype turned up a few times. The chain is built from TRBV5-4 and TRBJ1-1; a possible D gene is TRBD1 (5 bases). This CDR3 is 13 amino acids long. V gave up 5 bases and J gave up 1 base, with 9 bases separating them. CDR1 and CDR2 (germline): SGHNT, YYREEE (reference sequence). The CDR3 region has the DNA TGTGCCAGCAGGATGACAGCGAACACTGAAGCTTTCTTT. Translation: CASRMTANTEAFF.

This sequence joins TRBV3-1 and TRBJ2-1, with 7 nucleotides matching TRBD1. V trimming: 0 bases; J trimming: 8 bases; junction bases outside the gene matches: 7. Germline CDR1 and CDR2: LGHDT and YNNKEL (reference sequence). The CDR3 spans 15 residues. The CDR3 loop reads CASSQDRNRGDEQFF. In nucleotides, the CDR3 is TGTGCCAGCAGCCAAGATAGGAACAGGGGCGATGAGCAGTTCTTC.

This clonotype was found many times. The V gene is TRBV7-8, the J gene TRBJ2-3; possibly TRBD2 for D (6 bases). The CDR3 is 16 amino acids. V gave up 4 bases and J gave up 1 base, with 15 bases separating them. CDR1 and CDR2 (germline): SGHVS, FQNEAQ. The CDR3 nucleotides read TGTGCCAGCAGCTCCCGGTCCGGGGGTCGCACAGATACGCAGTATTTT. Encoded protein: CASSSRSGGRTDTQYF.

In this sample, this clonotype turned up a few times. The gene calls are TRBV7-2 and TRBJ2-6; tentatively, D is TRBD1 (5 bases). CDR3 length: 18 amino acids. The germline gives CDR1 SGHTA, CDR2 FQGNSA. V lost 1 base, J lost 0 bases, and 13 bases lay in between. The DNA of the CDR3 is TGTGCCAGCAGCTTAGACTTTGGACACCGCTCTGGGGCCAACGTCCTGACTTTC. Residues: CASSLDFGHRSGANVLTF.

The chain joins TRBV7-2 to TRBJ2-3, with 11 bases identical to TRBD2. Germline loops: CDR1 SGHTA, CDR2 FQGNSA. The V segment lost 5 bases and the J segment 11 bases; nucleotides outside the gene matches: 6. The CDR3 extends over 13 amino acids. The CDR3 sequence is CASSALAGAVQYF. The CDR3 DNA is TGTGCCAGCAGCGCACTAGCGGGGGCGGTGCAGTATTTT.

The rearrangement links TRBV3-1 to TRBJ1-6, with D perhaps matching TRBD1 (5 bases). CDR3 length equals 15 residues. Between the trimmed V and J ends, which lost 4 bases and 7 bases, there was a span of 14 bases. The germline CDR1 and CDR2 sequences are LGHDT and YNNKEL (reference sequence). This CDR3 is CASSPPGPTNSPLHF. The CDR3 DNA sequence: TGTGCCAGCAGCCCCCCAGGGCCGACCAATTCACCCCTCCACTTT.

In DNA, the CDR3 is TGCGCCAGCAGCCCTGAGGGGGGCCCCTACAATAAGCAGTACTTC. Translation gives CASSPEGGPYNKQYF. The genes are TRBV4-3 and TRBJ2-1; D may correspond to TRBD1 or TRBD2 (6 bases each). The last part of the DNA fits TRBJ2-7 better; the J call may be wrong. This CDR3 has 15 residues. Germline CDR1 reads LGHNA; CDR2 reads YSLEER.

The V gene is TRBV11-3, the J gene TRBJ2-1; D is possibly TRBD2 (6 bases). The CDR3 is 15 residues long. Germline V gives CDR1 SGHNT, CDR2 YENEEA. Between the trimmed V and J ends, which lost 5 bases and 7 bases, there was a span of 18 bases. CDR3 coding DNA: TGTGCCAGCAGCCAGCGTTGGGACTCTGCTAATGAGCAGTTCTTC. Protein product: CASSQRWDSANEQFF.

The table lists this clonotype with many counts. This chain uses TRBV6-5 with TRBJ1-6; 8 bases agree with TRBD1. CDR3 size: 15 residues. From germline, CDR1 is MNHEY and CDR2 SVGAGI. Losses at the gene ends were 4 bases for V and 7 bases for J; bases not matched to a gene: 6. CDR3 DNA: TGTGCCAGCAGTTCGCCGACAGGGGCGAATTCACCCCTCCACTTT. It encodes CASSSPTGANSPLHF.

V and J are TRBV6-1 and TRBJ1-1; possibly TRBD1 for D (6 bases). Germline CDR1 and CDR2: MNHNS and SASEGT. The V end lost 2 bases, the J end lost 0 bases, and 13 bases lay between the germline ends. The CDR3 runs to 16 residues. The CDR3 sequence: CASSERRGAMNTEAFF. The CDR3 DNA sequence: TGTGCCAGCAGTGAACGCAGGGGCGCGATGAACACTGAAGCTTTCTTT.

Only a few counts were recorded for this clonotype. The chain links TRBV6-1 to TRBJ1-1; D not certain. This CDR3 is built from 14 residues. CDR1 and CDR2 (germline): MNHNS, SASEGT. Trimming left V 11 bases short and J 4 bases short, with 20 bases between. The CDR3 coding sequence is TGTGCCGGCACGGGGATCAACAGTGGCACTGAAGCTTTCTTT. It yields the protein CAGTGINSGTEAFF.